The 2 T cell receptor beta chains below all came from one sample that was sequenced in a study of T-cell memory formation after mild COVID-19. In TCRdb, the 5' RACE reads were re-called with MiXCR into one record per CDR3 protein. This table holds roughly 260,000 distinct CDR3 sequences, 16% found once. Sequenced material: PBMCs or a T cell subset sorted from them (not recorded which). These TCRs come from a man aged 18 to 29 who had mild COVID-19 (a few samples of this study predate the infection). Cell type and time point are not known.

With regard to this clonotype: An end of the junction does not agree with germline; a read error may underlie this. The genes are TRBV7-2 and TRBJ2-3, with D hard to call. Germline V lookup: CDR1 SGHTA, CDR2 FQGNSA. CDR3 length equals 12 residues. For the CDR3, the DNA is TGTGCCAGCAGCTATAGCAGAGATACGCAGTATTTT. Residues: CASSYSRDTQYF.

This clonotype was observed a few times. The chain links TRBV11-3 to TRBJ2-5, with D possibly being TRBD2 (6 bases). CDR3 length equals 14 residues. The V and J ends lost 1 base and 2 bases respectively, with 8 bases between them. CDR1 and CDR2 from the germline V gene are SGHNT and YENEEA. The CDR3 DNA reads TGTGCCAGCAGCTTAGGGCGGGAACAAGAGACCCAGTACTTC. Residues: CASSLGREQETQYF.